This T cell receptor (beta chain) was recorded in a study of beta chain features in type 1 diabetes. Comments on this clone: Its antigen is currently unknown.

Expressed TCRB transcripts were sequenced because the entire RNA isolate underwent reverse transcription. Generated by immunoSEQ multiplex PCR, the TCRdb table keeps only in-frame clones and is missing some. Of about 650,000 clones listed, around 12% are singletons. The trim removed 2 bases at V and 4 bases at J, leaving 3 bases unmatched. The CDR3 is 14 amino acids. CDR1 and CDR2 (germline): SGDLS, YYNGEE. General study findings and limits: For type 1 diabetes patients, VDJ junctions showed fewer insertions and more deletions. Comparison showed that naive, central memory and Treg TCRB repertoires appeared more similar among patients than among healthy donors. Since sequencing was performed on cDNA, cells with high TCR expression could be over-represented. TCRB CDR3 length was moderately but significantly reduced in all four CD4+ subsets of Type 1 diabetes patients.

The receptor was derived from a man aged 30 to 39 with type 1 diabetes. Sequencing used naive CD4+ T cells from blood. The V gene is TRBV9, the J gene TRBJ2-5, with 9 bases matching TRBD1. The CDR3 protein is CASSVTGGTETQYF. The CDR3 bases are TGTGCCAGCAGCGTGACAGGGGGTACAGAGACCCAGTACTTC.